One and the same sample provided the 3 T cell receptor beta chains below, sequenced in a study of T cell repertoires in cytomegalovirus infection. Each CDR3 protein is one row after TCRdb ran MiXCR on the reads. The repertoire consists of about 260,000 distinct CDR3 sequences, with roughly 13% occurring once and the leading ten covering 8.5% to 10%. Source material: PBMCs. The receptors originated from a human donor in good health (CMV status not recorded). Some clones in this sample may be carry-over from other donors' samples.

This clonotype was picked up a small number of times. This chain uses TRBV7-9 with TRBJ2-6; TRBD1 agrees at 7 bases. V lost 5 bases and J lost 0; bases outside the gene matches: 7. This CDR3 is built from 17 residues. CDR1 is SEHNR, CDR2 FQNEAQ, per germline (reference sequence). The DNA of the CDR3 is TGTGCCAGCAGCCCTAGGACAGGAGCCTCTGGGGCCAACGTCCTGACTTTC. As protein: CASSPRTGASGANVLTF.

Details on this clonotype: One end of the junction does not line up with germline, which may come from a read error. The V gene is TRBV7-3, the J gene TRBJ2-3, with 9 bases that match TRBD2. Per the germline V gene, CDR1 is SGHTA and CDR2 is FQGTGA. CDR3 size: 16 residues. The CDR3 is CSSSCGGGGPGDTQYF. The CDR3 DNA sequence: TGTTCCAGCAGCTGCGGGGGGGGGGGCCCAGGAGATACGCAGTATTTT.

This clonotype was detected ten times or more. The chain joins TRBV7-9 to TRBJ1-2, with D uncertain. The ends were cut back, 4 bases at V and 8 bases at J, with 17 bases in the middle. CDR1 SEHNR and CDR2 FQNEAQ come from the germline V gene (reference sequence). This CDR3 comprises 14 residues. DNA for the CDR3: TGTGCCAGCAGCTCCGGACGGACGCCCTTAGGCTACACCTTC. As protein: CASSSGRTPLGYTF.